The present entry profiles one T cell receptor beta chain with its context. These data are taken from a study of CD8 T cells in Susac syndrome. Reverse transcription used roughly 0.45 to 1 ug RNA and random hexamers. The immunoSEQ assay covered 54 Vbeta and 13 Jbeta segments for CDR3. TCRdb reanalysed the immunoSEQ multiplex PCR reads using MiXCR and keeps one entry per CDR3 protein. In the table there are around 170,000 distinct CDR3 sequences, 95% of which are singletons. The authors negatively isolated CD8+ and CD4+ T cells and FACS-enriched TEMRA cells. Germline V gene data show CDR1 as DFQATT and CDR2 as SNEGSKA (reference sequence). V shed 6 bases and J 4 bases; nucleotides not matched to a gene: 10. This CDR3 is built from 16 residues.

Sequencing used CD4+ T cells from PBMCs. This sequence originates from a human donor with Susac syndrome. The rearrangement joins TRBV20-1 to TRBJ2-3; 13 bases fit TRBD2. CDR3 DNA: TGCAGTGCCACGACGGGACTAGCGGGGCTCGCAGATACGCAGTATTTT. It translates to CSATTGLAGLADTQYF.